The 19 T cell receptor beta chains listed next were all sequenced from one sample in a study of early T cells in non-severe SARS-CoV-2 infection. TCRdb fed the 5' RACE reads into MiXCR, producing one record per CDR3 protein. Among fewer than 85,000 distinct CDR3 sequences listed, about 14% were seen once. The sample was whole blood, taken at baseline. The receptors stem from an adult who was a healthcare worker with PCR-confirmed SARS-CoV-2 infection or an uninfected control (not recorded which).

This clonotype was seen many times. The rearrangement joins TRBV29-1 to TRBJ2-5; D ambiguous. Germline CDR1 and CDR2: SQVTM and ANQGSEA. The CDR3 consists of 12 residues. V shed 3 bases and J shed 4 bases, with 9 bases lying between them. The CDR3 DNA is TGCAGCGTTGATGCCGCTTCAGAGACCCAGTACTTC. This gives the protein CSVDAASETQYF.

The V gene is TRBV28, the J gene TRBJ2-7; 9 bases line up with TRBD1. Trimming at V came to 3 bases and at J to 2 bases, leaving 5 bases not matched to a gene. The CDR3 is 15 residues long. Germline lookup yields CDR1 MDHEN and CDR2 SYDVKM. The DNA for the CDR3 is TGTGCCAGCAGTTTGGGAACAGGGGGCACCTACGAGCAGTACTTC. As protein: CASSLGTGGTYEQYF.

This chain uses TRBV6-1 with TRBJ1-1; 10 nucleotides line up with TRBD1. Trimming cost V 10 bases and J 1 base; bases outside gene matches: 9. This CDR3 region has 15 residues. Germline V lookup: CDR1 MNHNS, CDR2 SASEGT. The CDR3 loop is CATRDRGGGNTEAFF. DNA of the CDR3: TGTGCCACCCGGGACAGGGGCGGTGGGAACACTGAAGCTTTCTTT.

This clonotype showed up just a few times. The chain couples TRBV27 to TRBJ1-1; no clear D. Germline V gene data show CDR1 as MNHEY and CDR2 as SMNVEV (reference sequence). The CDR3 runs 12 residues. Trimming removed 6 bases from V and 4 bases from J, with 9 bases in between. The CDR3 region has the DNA TGTGCCAGCAGGGGCCCTTCCACTGAAGCTTTCTTT. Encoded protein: CASRGPSTEAFF.

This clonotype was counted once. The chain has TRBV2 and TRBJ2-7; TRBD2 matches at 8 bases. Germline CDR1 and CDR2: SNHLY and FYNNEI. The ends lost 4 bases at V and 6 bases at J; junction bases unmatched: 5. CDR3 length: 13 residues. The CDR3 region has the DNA TGTGCCAGCAGTGCCGGGAGGGCCACCGAGCAGTACTTC. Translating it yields CASSAGRATEQYF.

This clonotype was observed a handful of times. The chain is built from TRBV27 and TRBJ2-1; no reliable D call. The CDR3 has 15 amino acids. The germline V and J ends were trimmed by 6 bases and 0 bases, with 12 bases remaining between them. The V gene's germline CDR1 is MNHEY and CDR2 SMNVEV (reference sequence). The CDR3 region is CASSSDSPSYNEQFF. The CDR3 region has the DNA TGTGCCAGCAGCAGCGACTCTCCCTCCTACAATGAGCAGTTCTTC.

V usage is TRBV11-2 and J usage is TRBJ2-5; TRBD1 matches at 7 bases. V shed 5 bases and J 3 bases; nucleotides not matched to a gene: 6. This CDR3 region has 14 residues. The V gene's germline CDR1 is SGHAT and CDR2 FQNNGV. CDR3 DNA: TGTGCCAGCAGCCTAACAGGGGTGAAAGAGACCCAGTACTTC. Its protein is CASSLTGVKETQYF.

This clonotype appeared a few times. The CDR3 nucleotides are TGTGCCAGCAGACGAGGACTAGCGGGAACAAATGAGCAGTTCTTC. Its protein is CASRRGLAGTNEQFF. V usage is TRBV12-3 or TRBV12-4 and J usage is TRBJ2-1; 12 bases fit TRBD2. The CDR3 is 15 amino acids. With V trimmed by 6 bases and J by 7 bases, 7 bases remained unmatched.

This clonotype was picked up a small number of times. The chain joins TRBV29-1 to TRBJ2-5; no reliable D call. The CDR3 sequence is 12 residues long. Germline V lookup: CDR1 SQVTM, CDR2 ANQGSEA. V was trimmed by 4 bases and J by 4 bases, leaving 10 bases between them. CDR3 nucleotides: TGCAGCGTTGTAACTCCAGCAGAGACCCAGTACTTC. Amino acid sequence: CSVVTPAETQYF.

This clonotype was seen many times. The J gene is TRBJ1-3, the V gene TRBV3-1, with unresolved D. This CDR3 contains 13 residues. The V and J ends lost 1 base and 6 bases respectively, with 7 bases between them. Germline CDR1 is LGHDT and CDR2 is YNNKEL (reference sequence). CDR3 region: CASSQVLENTIYF. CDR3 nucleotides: TGTGCCAGCAGCCAAGTTCTGGAAAACACCATATATTTT. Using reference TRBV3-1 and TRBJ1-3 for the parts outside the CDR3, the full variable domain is DTAVSQTPKYLVTQMGNDKSIKCEQNLGHDTMYWYKQDSKKFLKIMFSYNNKELIINETVPNRFSPKSPDKAHLNLHINSLELGDSAVYFCASSQVLENTIYFGEGSWLTVV.

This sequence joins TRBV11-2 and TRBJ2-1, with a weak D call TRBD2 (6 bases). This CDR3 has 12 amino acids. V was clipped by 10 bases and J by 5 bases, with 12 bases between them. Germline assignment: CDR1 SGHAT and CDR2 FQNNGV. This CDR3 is CAILGGHNEQFF. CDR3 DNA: TGTGCCATCTTGGGAGGCCACAATGAGCAGTTCTTC.

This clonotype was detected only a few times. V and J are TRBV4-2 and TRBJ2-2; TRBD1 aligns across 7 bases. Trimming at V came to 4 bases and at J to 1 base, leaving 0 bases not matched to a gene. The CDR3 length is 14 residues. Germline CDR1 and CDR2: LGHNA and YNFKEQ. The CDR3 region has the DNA TGTGCCAGCAGCCGACAGGGGAACACCGGGGAGCTGTTTTTT. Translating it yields CASSRQGNTGELFF.

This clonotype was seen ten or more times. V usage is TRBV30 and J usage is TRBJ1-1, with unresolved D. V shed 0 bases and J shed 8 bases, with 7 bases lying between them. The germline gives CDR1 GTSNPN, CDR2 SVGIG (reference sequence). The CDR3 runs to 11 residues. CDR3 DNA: TGTGCCTGGAGTGTACGTCCCGAAGCTTTCTTT. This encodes CAWSVRPEAFF.

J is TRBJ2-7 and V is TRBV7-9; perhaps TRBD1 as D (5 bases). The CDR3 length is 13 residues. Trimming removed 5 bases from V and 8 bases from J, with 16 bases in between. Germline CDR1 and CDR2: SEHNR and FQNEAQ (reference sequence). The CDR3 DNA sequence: TGTGCCAGCAGCACCCCGGCAGGGTCAAAGCAGTACTTC. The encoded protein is CASSTPAGSKQYF.

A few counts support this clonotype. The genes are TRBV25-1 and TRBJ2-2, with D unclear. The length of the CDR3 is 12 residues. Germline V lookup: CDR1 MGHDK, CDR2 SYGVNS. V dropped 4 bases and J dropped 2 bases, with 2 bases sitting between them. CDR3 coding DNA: TGTGCCAGCAGTGGTAACACCGGGGAGCTGTTTTTT. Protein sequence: CASSGNTGELFF.

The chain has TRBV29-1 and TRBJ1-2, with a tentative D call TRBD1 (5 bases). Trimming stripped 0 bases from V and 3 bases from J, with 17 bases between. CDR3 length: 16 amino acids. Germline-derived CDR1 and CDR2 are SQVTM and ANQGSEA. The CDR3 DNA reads TGCAGCGTTGAAGATGGGGGTATTCGGGGCCACTATGGCTACACCTTC. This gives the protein CSVEDGGIRGHYGYTF.

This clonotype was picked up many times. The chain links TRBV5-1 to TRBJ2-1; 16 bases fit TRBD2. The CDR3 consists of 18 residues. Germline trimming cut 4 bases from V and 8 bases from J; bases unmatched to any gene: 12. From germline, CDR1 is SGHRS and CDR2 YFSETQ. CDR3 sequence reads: CASSGGLAGGPGRDEQFF. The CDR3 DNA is TGCGCCAGCAGCGGGGGACTAGCGGGAGGGCCAGGAAGGGATGAGCAGTTCTTC.

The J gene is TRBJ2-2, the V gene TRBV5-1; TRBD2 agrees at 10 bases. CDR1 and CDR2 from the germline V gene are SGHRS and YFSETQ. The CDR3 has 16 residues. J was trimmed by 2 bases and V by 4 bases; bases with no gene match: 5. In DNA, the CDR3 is TGCGCCAGCAGCAGAAGCGGGAGGGCCAACACCGGGGAGCTGTTTTTT. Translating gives CASSRSGRANTGELFF.

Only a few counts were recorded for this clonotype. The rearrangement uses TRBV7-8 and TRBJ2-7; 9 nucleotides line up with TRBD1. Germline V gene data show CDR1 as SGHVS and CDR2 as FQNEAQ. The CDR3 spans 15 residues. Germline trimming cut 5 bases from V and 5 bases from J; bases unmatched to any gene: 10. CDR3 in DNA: TGTGCCAGCAGCACCGGGGACAGGGCGGGAAACGAGCAGTACTTC. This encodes CASSTGDRAGNEQYF.